These 21 T cell receptor beta chains share one sample of origin, sequenced in a study of blood T cell repertoires in COVID-19. Assay used: immunoSEQ multiplex PCR; TCRdb lists only in-frame clones, some missing. The data contain 180,000 or so clones, approximately 83% of them singletons. The material sequenced was peripheral blood. The receptors shown here come from a human donor with active or convalescent COVID-19. The donor label of this sample is uncertain.

The chain joins TRBV7-9 to TRBJ2-1; TRBD2 agrees at 11 bases. V shed 5 bases, J shed 4 bases, and the junction held 7 bases outside the gene matches. Germline-derived CDR1 and CDR2 are SEHNR and FQNEAQ (reference sequence). The CDR3 extends over 16 amino acids. For the CDR3, the DNA is TGTGCCAGCAGCCCCACTAGCGGGGGAATGTACAATGAGCAGTTCTTC. Its protein product is CASSPTSGGMYNEQFF.

This chain joins TRBV12-5 and TRBJ2-1, with TRBD1 matching over 7 bases. The length of the CDR3 is 15 residues. V lost 3 bases to trimming and J lost 4 bases; unmatched junction nucleotides: 6. Per the germline V gene, CDR1 is LGHNT and CDR2 is FRNRAP. CDR3 nucleotides: TGTGCTAGTGGTTTTGACAGGGTGAGATACAATGAGCAGTTCTTC. Translation: CASGFDRVRYNEQFF.

The chain links TRBV3-1 (or the pseudogene TRBV3-2) to TRBJ2-7, with 9 bases that match TRBD1. From germline, CDR1 is LGHDT and CDR2 YNNKEL (reference sequence). This CDR3 contains 14 residues. With 4 bases clipped from V and 5 bases from J, the junction kept 6 bases outside the gene matches. The CDR3, as DNA: TGTGCCAGCAGCCGAGCGGGACAGGGCCACGAGCAGTACTTC. It codes for CASSRAGQGHEQYF.

This clone was recorded only once. The chain joins TRBV12-3 or TRBV12-4 to TRBJ1-4; D gene unclear. The V end was cut by 5 bases, the J end by 8 bases, with 9 bases between. CDR3 length: 12 amino acids. The CDR3 spells CASSPHTEKLFF. The CDR3 DNA reads as TGTGCCAGCAGTCCTCACACCGAAAAACTGTTTTTT.

The V call is TRBV5-6, the J call TRBJ2-2, with 10 bases identical to TRBD1. Germline trimming cut 3 bases from V and 4 bases from J; bases unmatched to any gene: 9. Germline lookup yields CDR1 SGHDT and CDR2 YYEEEE. This CDR3 is 17 amino acids long. This chain's CDR3 is CASSWRQGARVTGELFF. The DNA of the CDR3 is TGTGCCAGCAGCTGGCGACAGGGGGCGAGAGTCACCGGGGAGCTGTTTTTT. The full variable domain, in which reference TRBV5-6 and TRBJ2-2 provide the parts outside the CDR3, is DAGVTQSPTHLIKTRGQQVTLRCSPKSGHDTVSWYQQALGQGPQFIFQYYEEEERQRGNFPDRFSGHQFPNYSSELNVNALLLGDSALYLCASSWRQGARVTGELFFGEGSRLTVL.

J is TRBJ1-1 and V is TRBV28; TRBD1 matches 8 bases. Trimming took 6 bases from V and 1 from J; bases not matched to a gene: 1. This CDR3 is 13 amino acids long. Per germline, CDR1 MDHEN and CDR2 SYDVKM. The CDR3 DNA is TGTGCCAGCAGGGGGACAGGGAACACTGAAGCTTTCTTT. This codes for CASRGTGNTEAFF.

Here the CDR3 reads CASSLGAGKTYEQYF. CDR3 sequence (DNA): TGCGCCAGCAGCTTGGGGGCAGGGAAAACTTACGAGCAGTACTTC. The J gene is TRBJ2-7, the V gene TRBV5-1; D may be TRBD1 (5 bases). Germline loops: CDR1 SGHRS, CDR2 YFSETQ. Trimming left V 0 bases short and J 4 bases short, with 14 bases between. The CDR3 extends over 15 amino acids.

This chain uses TRBV6-5 with TRBJ1-5, with 8 bases aligning to TRBD1. Looked up from germline, CDR1 is MNHEY and CDR2 is SVGAGI. V gave up 7 bases and J gave up 2 bases; unmatched junction bases: 7. The CDR3 consists of 15 residues. This CDR3 is CASTPAGGGNQPQHF. The CDR3 region has the DNA TGTGCCAGCACCCCGGCAGGGGGCGGCAATCAGCCCCAGCATTTT.

V and J are TRBV11-3 and TRBJ2-3, with D possibly being TRBD2 (6 bases). The CDR3 has 14 amino acids. V lost 11 bases and J lost 0, with 15 bases in between. CDR1 and CDR2 from the germline V gene are SGHNT and YENEEA. This CDR3 reads CAAGGGGSTDTQYF. CDR3 bases: TGTGCCGCCGGGGGAGGCGGAAGCACAGATACGCAGTATTTT.

This rearrangement joins TRBV29-1 to TRBJ1-1, with a possible D match to TRBD1 (5 bases). Trimming removed 5 bases from V and 5 bases from J, with 12 bases in between. The CDR3 spans 12 residues. Per the germline V gene, CDR1 is SQVTM and CDR2 is ANQGSEA. CDR3 in DNA: TGCAGCGTTACAGGTTTTCTTACTGAAGCTTTCTTT. Residues: CSVTGFLTEAFF.

The chain recombines TRBV2 with TRBJ1-2, with TRBD1 matching 7 bases. Germline V gives CDR1 SNHLY, CDR2 FYNNEI. Trimming at V came to 4 bases and at J to 2 bases, leaving 7 bases not matched to a gene. The CDR3 runs 15 residues. The DNA for the CDR3 is TGTGCCAGCAGTGTTGAGGGGGCTCCAAACTATGGCTACACCTTC. Its translation: CASSVEGAPNYGYTF.

In this sample, this clone turned up a few times. The chain employs TRBV7-9 and TRBJ2-2; D is perhaps TRBD1 (6 bases). The length of the CDR3 is 12 residues. Trimming took 5 bases from V and 9 from J, leaving 10 bases between them. In germline, CDR1 is SEHNR, CDR2 FQNEAQ (reference sequence). Here the CDR3 DNA reads TGTGCCAGCAGCGTACAGGGTTGGGAGCTGTTTTTT. This codes for CASSVQGWELFF.

The chain recombines TRBV2 with TRBJ1-4; D not resolved. CDR1 and CDR2 (germline): SNHLY, FYNNEI. V was cut by 7 bases and J by 8 bases, with 8 bases left in between. CDR3 length: 11 amino acids. Here the CDR3 reads CASMAREKLFF. The DNA of the CDR3 is TGTGCCAGCATGGCGAGGGAAAAACTGTTTTTT.

The rearrangement joins TRBV19 to TRBJ2-7; 9 bases map to TRBD1. V shed 5 bases, J shed 3 bases, and the junction held 11 bases outside the gene matches. Germline assignment: CDR1 LNHDA and CDR2 SQIVND (reference sequence). The CDR3 has 16 amino acids. The CDR3 DNA follows: TGTGCCAGTAGTCCACCCGGGACAGGGACATACTACGAGCAGTACTTC. This sequence encodes CASSPPGTGTYYEQYF.

This clone has just one count. The J gene is TRBJ2-3, the V gene TRBV7-2; TRBD1 might be the D (6 bases). The germline V gene has CDR1 SGHTA and CDR2 FQGNSA. CDR3 length equals 14 residues. Trimming cost V 5 bases and J 2 bases, with 11 bases left between them. The CDR3 spells CASSPTGITDTQYF. As DNA, the CDR3 is TGTGCCAGCAGCCCGACAGGCATCACAGATACGCAGTATTTT.

The chain combines TRBV7-2 with TRBJ1-5; 9 bases are a match to TRBD1. CDR1 is SGHTA and CDR2 is FQGNSA in the germline V gene. This CDR3 spans 14 amino acids. Unmatched junction bases numbered 4, after V lost 3 bases and J lost 7 bases. CDR3 amino acids: CASSLDRGRQPQHF. CDR3 bases: TGTGCCAGCAGCTTGGACAGGGGCCGCCAGCCCCAGCATTTT.

This clone has a single count. The chain combines TRBV7-2 with TRBJ1-2; D perhaps matches TRBD1 (6 bases). V shed 1 base and J shed 2 bases, with 11 bases lying between them. Germline lookup yields CDR1 SGHTA and CDR2 FQGNSA. The CDR3 is 15 residues long. The CDR3 region is CASSLVGHTNYGYTF. The CDR3 nucleotides read TGTGCCAGCAGCTTAGTGGGACACACCAACTATGGCTACACCTTC.

The chain joins TRBV7-2 to TRBJ2-7, with 11 bases matching TRBD2. V trimming: 5 bases; J trimming: 4 bases; junction bases outside the gene matches: 10. Germline V gene data show CDR1 as SGHTA and CDR2 as FQGNSA. The CDR3 contains 16 residues. In DNA form, the CDR3 reads TGTGCCAGCAGCCCCGTTAGCGGGAGGGCCAGGTACGAGCAGTACTTC. Translation: CASSPVSGRARYEQYF.

This clone was detected only a few times. The chain employs TRBV6-2 or TRBV6-3 and TRBJ1-1; a weak D match, TRBD1 (5 bases). The ends were cut back, 4 bases at V and 4 bases at J, with 13 bases in the middle. Germline V gives CDR1 MNHEY, CDR2 SVGEGT. CDR3 length: 14 residues. The chain's CDR3 is CASSLPAGGTEAFF. In DNA, the CDR3 is TGTGCCAGCAGTTTACCGGCCGGGGGCACTGAAGCTTTCTTT.

A single count supports this clone. The chain carries TRBV7-9 and TRBJ2-2, with D maybe TRBD2 (6 bases). CDR3 length: 15 amino acids. V lost 7 bases to trimming and J lost 0 bases, with 12 bases between them. The V gene's germline CDR1 is SEHNR and CDR2 FQNEAQ (reference sequence). The CDR3 coding sequence is TGTGCCAGCATCACGGGACTTACGAACACCGGGGAGCTGTTTTTT. Protein product: CASITGLTNTGELFF. Complete variable domain (other parts from reference TRBV7-9 and TRBJ2-2): DTGVSQNPRHKITKRGQNVTFRCDPISEHNRLYWYRQTLGQGPEFLTYFQNEAQLEKSRLLSDRFSAERPKGSFSTLEIQRTEQGDSAMYLCASITGLTNTGELFFGEGSRLTVL.

The rearrangement joins TRBV19 to TRBJ1-2; no clear D gene. The CDR3 length is 12 residues. V dropped 4 bases and J dropped 8 bases, with 11 bases sitting between them. The V gene's germline CDR1 is LNHDA and CDR2 SQIVND (reference sequence). The CDR3 sequence: CASSTLRLGYTF. For the CDR3, the DNA is TGTGCCAGTAGTACTCTGCGCCTGGGCTACACCTTC.